Presented here are 13 T cell receptor beta chains from one specimen sequenced in a study of monozygotic twins with inflammatory bowel disease. TCRdb re-called the 5' RACE reads, yielding one record per CDR3 amino acid sequence without DNA. The sample has fewer than 350,000 distinct CDR3 sequences. Material for sequencing was blood. These receptor sequences come from a human donor with ulcerative colitis or Crohn's disease, or a healthy co-twin of an affected twin (not recorded which).

This rearrangement joins TRBV12-3 or TRBV12-4 to TRBJ1-5. The CDR3 has 13 residues. CDR3 loop: CASSPDPNQPQHF.

The chain couples TRBV11-2 to TRBJ2-2; the D call from TCRdb, TRBD1, cannot be confirmed without DNA. CDR3 length equals 14 residues. The germline V gene has CDR1 SGHAT and CDR2 FQNNGV. CDR3 sequence reads: CASSLDKGTGELFF.

The chain carries TRBV7-2 and TRBJ1-2; the TCRdb call, TRBD1, lacks DNA for checking. CDR3 length: 16 amino acids. Germline values: CDR1 SGHTA, CDR2 FQGNSA. The CDR3: CASSLNGGRVNYGYTF.

The chain has TRBV20-1 and TRBJ1-1; absent DNA, TCRdb's TRBD1 call cannot be checked. The CDR3 is 14 amino acids. In germline, CDR1 is DFQATT, CDR2 SNEGSKA (reference sequence). The CDR3: CSARPDSRFTEAFF.

The chain employs TRBV5-1 and TRBJ2-3; TCRdb designates TRBD2, a call that cannot be tested without DNA. The CDR3 totals 14 residues. CDR1 and CDR2 from the germline V gene are SGHRS and YFSETQ. This CDR3 is CASSLGLPGDTQYF.

The chain joins TRBV7-9 to TRBJ1-6; TCRdb picks TRBD1, but there is no DNA to check that call. The CDR3 extends over 13 amino acids. Germline V gene lookup returns CDR1 SEHNR and CDR2 FQNEAQ (reference sequence). CDR3: CASSSDINSPLHF.

This chain uses TRBV5-1 with TRBJ2-2; TCRdb's assignment of TRBD1 cannot be checked, as there is no DNA. Germline V gene lookup returns CDR1 SGHRS and CDR2 YFSETQ. This CDR3 comprises 12 residues. CDR3 protein: CASVGGTGELFF.

J is TRBJ2-5 and V is TRBV12-3 or TRBV12-4; the TRBD1 assignment by TCRdb is unverifiable without DNA. The CDR3 consists of 14 residues. The CDR3 spells CASSSSTGAETQYF.

This chain links TRBV5-6 with TRBJ1-2; TCRdb designates TRBD1, a call that cannot be tested without DNA. The CDR3 has 14 amino acids. Germline lookup yields CDR1 SGHDT and CDR2 YYEEEE. The CDR3 here is CASSLRDRVYGYTF.

The chain joins TRBV19 to TRBJ1-5; checking the TCRdb D call of TRBD1 is not possible without DNA. Per germline, CDR1 LNHDA and CDR2 SQIVND (reference sequence). The CDR3 covers 15 residues. The CDR3: CASAGQTGDNQPQHF.

V gene TRBV12-3 or TRBV12-4 combines with J gene TRBJ1-3; checking the TCRdb D call of TRBD1 is not possible without DNA. The CDR3 spans 16 residues. The CDR3 protein is CASSLAGQNTGNTIYF.

The chain joins TRBV12-3 or TRBV12-4 to TRBJ2-7; there is no DNA to check the TCRdb D call of TRBD1. The CDR3 covers 14 residues. The CDR3 is CASSGTGTPYEQYF.

The chain uses TRBV28 and TRBJ2-2; TCRdb lists TRBD1, though no DNA is available to test this call. The CDR3 is 15 amino acids. Germline loops: CDR1 MDHEN, CDR2 SYDVKM. The chain's CDR3 is CASRMGGAITGELFF.